Listed below are T cell receptor beta chains from one sample, sequenced in a study of T-cell reconstitution after alpha-beta-depleted transplantation in children. One entry per CDR3 protein results from TCRdb running MiXCR on the PCR reads. The sample shows approximately 170,000 distinct CDR3 sequences, around 10% of them seen only once. Material: PBMCs, obtained before TCRalphabeta/CD19-depleted stem cell transplant. The source of these receptors is a boy aged 2 to 10 with acute myeloid leukemia, due to receive a stem cell transplant. Each CDR3 is given without its conserved first and last residue.

j_gene	v_gene	CDR3aa
TRBJ1-2	TRBV14	ASSQFSGPYGYT
TRBJ1-4	TRBV3-1	ASSPRTGRTNEKLF
TRBJ1-1	TRBV20-1	SALYGANTEVF
TRBJ2-1	TRBV27	ASSPRDSNNEQF
TRBJ2-6	TRBV15	ATSRDRWSSGANVLT
TRBJ1-3	TRBV4-1	ASSQLSGNTIY
TRBJ2-2	TRBV19	ASTVGGGPNTGELF
TRBJ1-6	TRBV20-1	SARDSQTLQSRDSPLH
TRBJ2-7	TRBV5-1	ASSTTGFYEQY
TRBJ1-4	TRBV12-3/TRBV12-4	ASRSGSWYEKLF
TRBJ1-4	TRBV5-4	ASSSGGTTNEKLF
TRBJ2-2	TRBV12-3/TRBV12-4	AGRGTGELF
TRBJ2-3	TRBV12-3/TRBV12-4	ASRRRGAGGPSDTQY
TRBJ2-7	TRBV20-1	SARDSGRLGEQY
TRBJ2-2	TRBV15	ATTFGGTTGELF
TRBJ2-2	TRBV13	ASSKQPGLAGAGELF
TRBJ1-1	TRBV7-8	ASSLGVGGTEAF
TRBJ1-5	TRBV12-3/TRBV12-4	ASSAGDRRNSNQPQH
TRBJ2-1	TRBV4-1	ASSQPIRKDNEQF
TRBJ2-5	TRBV12-3/TRBV12-4	ASSSYDQETQY
TRBJ2-1	TRBV28	ASGSIYNEQF
TRBJ1-2	TRBV12-3/TRBV12-4	ASSMGQVVYGYT
TRBJ2-7	TRBV7-6	ASSLFEDRAYEQY
TRBJ1-6	TRBV27	ASSLLSRNNNSPLH
TRBJ1-2	TRBV4-1	ASSQYMGTGGHSGGYT
TRBJ1-2	TRBV4-2	ASSQEGEGNYGYT
TRBJ2-5	TRBV4-2	ASSQGELAGGEETQY
TRBJ2-1	TRBV27	ASSRGLVDNEQF
TRBJ2-1	TRBV12-3/TRBV12-4	ASSFEYNEQF
TRBJ2-5	TRBV30	AWSSARGGPETQY
TRBJ1-6	TRBV20-1	SARDLGSLGSPLH
TRBJ2-1	TRBV5-1	ASSLALTGRYEQF
TRBJ1-2	TRBV3-1	ASSQGGYGYT
TRBJ1-1	TRBV20-1	SARDGQRYTEAF
TRBJ2-1	TRBV6-1	ASRNWLGGPNEQF
TRBJ2-2	TRBV19	ASSTGNTGELF
TRBJ1-6	TRBV20-1	SATRQGSSYNSPLH
TRBJ2-7	TRBV20-1	SAKRLGNYEQY
TRBJ1-1	TRBV4-1	ASIQKLSPNSPRAF
TRBJ1-1	TRBV28	ASSSDREVTEAF